This record covers a single T cell receptor beta chain. In its sample, this clonotype was seen many times. Its target antigen remains unknown. No base-level quality is on record; no much larger clone is a single base apart. The CDR3, from cysteine to phenylalanine, totals 14 residues. CDR3 DNA is the only sequence kept; it has 42 bases, read in frame from the first base. CDR1 and CDR2, looked up from the germline V gene, are SGHRS and YFSETQ. Here V drops 5 bases and J drops 8 bases, and the junction holds 10 bases not matched to any gene. Libraries were made using PCR. Instrument on record: Illumina HiSeq 2500. TCR library preparation used molecular barcoding, with unique molecular identifiers applied to normalize quantification of the TCRbeta repertoire. TCRdb took the public reads, trimmed them with fastp at Q25, ran MiXCR for clone calling and kept in-frame beta chains. Every CDR3 protein is listed once, alongside the most common genes and DNA of its rows. Present in this sample are 150,000 to 250,000 distinct CDR3 sequences, more than 14% of which were seen just once. The top ten clones comprise over 10% of the sample.

The sample belongs to a study of T-cell reconstitution after alpha-beta-depleted transplantation in children (dated by TCRdb to 2016 to 2018). Describing the broader study: Using TCR repertoire profiling, the study quantitatively followed how T-cell immune reconstitution unfolded in children after TCRalphabeta/CD19-depleted allogeneic hematopoietic cell transplantation.

The sequence joins TRBV5-1 to TRBJ2-1, with 7 bases aligning to TRBD2. The input for sequencing was PBMCs from the stem cell graft donor, taken from the stem cell graft. The TCR was taken from a human donor who donated a stem cell graft to a child with acute lymphoblastic leukemia. The sequenced DNA: TGCGCCAGCAGTTTATCGACTAGCCTTGATGAGCAGTTCTTC. It specifies CASSLSTSLDEQFF.